Described below is a single T cell receptor beta chain sequence and its context. Its antigen is undetermined. These data belong to a study of cytomegalovirus exposure and HLA in healthy donors. The PCR ran on 60 Vbeta and 13 Jbeta primers. Assay used: immunoSEQ multiplex PCR; TCRdb lists only in-frame clones, some missing. The sample consists of tens of thousands of clones, around 80% of them appearing once. Study-level points and caveats: TRBV6-2, TRBV6-3 and other indistinguishable V segments were excluded. The investigators catalogued 160 or so TCR beta chains as cytomegalovirus-associated. The authors later found HLA-associated TCR beta chains more clonally expanded than equally common others. Cytomegalovirus status was reportedly diagnosed by the classifier with high sensitivity and specificity.

Per the germline V gene, CDR1 is KGHSH and CDR2 is LQKENI. J lost 5 bases, V lost 2 bases, and 3 bases had no gene match. The CDR3 consists of 15 residues. This receptor was identified in a man aged 18 to 35 in good health and CMV-seronegative. The sample consisted of PBMCs. The rearrangement uses TRBV18 and TRBJ1-6, with 7 bases that match TRBD1. In nucleotides, the CDR3 is TGTGCCAGCTCACCAGACAGGGATAATAATTCACCCCTCCACTTT. This codes for CASSPDRDNNSPLHF.